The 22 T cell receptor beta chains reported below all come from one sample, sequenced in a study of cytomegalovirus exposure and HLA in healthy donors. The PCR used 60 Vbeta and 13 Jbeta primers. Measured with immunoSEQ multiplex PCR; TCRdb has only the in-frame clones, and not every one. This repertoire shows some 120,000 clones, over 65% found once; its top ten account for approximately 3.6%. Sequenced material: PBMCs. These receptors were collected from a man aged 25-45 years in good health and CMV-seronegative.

CDR3 DNA: TGTGCCAGCAGCTCGGAGCGGAGTTGGTGGAACACTGAAGCTTTCTTT. Encoded protein: CASSSERSWWNTEAFF. The V and J genes are TRBV7-2 and TRBJ1-1, with D unresolved. There are 16 residues in the CDR3. Trimming left V 4 bases short and J 1 base short, with 16 bases between. Looked up from germline, CDR1 is SGHTA and CDR2 is FQGNSA. The full variable domain, with the rest looked up from reference TRBV7-2 and TRBJ1-1, is GAGVSQSPSNKVTEKGKDVELRCDPISGHTALYWYRQSLGQGLEFLIYFQGNSAPDKSGLPSDRFSAERTGGSVSTLTIQRTQQEDSAVYLCASSSERSWWNTEAFFGQGTRLTVV.

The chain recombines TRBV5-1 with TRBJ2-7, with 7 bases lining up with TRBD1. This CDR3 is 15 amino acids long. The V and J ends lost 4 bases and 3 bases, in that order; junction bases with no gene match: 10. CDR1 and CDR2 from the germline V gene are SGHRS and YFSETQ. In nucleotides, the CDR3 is TGCGCCAGCAGCCCCGAAGACAGGGCCGTCTACGAGCAGTACTTC. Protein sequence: CASSPEDRAVYEQYF.

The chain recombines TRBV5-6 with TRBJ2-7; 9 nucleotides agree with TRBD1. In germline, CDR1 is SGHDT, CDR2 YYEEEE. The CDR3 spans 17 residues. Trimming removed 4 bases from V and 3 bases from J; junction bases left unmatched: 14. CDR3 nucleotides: TGTGCCAGCAGCACTCCTTTTCCCGGGACAGGGCTCTACGAGCAGTACTTC. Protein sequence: CASSTPFPGTGLYEQYF.

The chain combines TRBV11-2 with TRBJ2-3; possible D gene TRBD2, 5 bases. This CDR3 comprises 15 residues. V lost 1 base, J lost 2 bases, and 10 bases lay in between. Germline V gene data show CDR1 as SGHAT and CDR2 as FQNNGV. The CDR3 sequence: CASSLVQAVTDTQYF. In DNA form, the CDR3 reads TGTGCCAGCAGCTTAGTACAAGCGGTCACAGATACGCAGTATTTT.

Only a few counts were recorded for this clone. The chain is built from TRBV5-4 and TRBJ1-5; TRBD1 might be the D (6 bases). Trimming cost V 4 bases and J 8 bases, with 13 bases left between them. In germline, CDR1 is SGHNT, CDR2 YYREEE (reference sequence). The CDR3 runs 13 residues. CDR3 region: CASSTQGMEPQHF. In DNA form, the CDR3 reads TGTGCCAGCAGCACCCAGGGGATGGAGCCCCAGCATTTT.

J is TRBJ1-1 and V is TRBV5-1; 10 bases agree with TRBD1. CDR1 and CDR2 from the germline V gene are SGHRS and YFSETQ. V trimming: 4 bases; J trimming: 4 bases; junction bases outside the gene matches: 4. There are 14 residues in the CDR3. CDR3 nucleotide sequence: TGCGCCAGCAGCGATAGGACAGGGGGCACTGAAGCTTTCTTT. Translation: CASSDRTGGTEAFF.

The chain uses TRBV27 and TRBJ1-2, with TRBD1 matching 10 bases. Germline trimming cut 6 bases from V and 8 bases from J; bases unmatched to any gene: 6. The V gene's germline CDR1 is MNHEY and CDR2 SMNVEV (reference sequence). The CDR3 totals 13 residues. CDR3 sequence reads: CASRGTGAHGYTF. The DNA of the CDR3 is TGTGCCAGCAGGGGGACAGGGGCGCACGGCTACACCTTC.

The CDR3 region has the DNA TGTGCCAGCAGTGAAATCAGGGCGAGCACTGAAGCTTTCTTT. Translating it yields CASSEIRASTEAFF. The chain joins TRBV2 to TRBJ1-1, with D perhaps TRBD1 (5 bases). The length of the CDR3 is 14 residues. Germline loops: CDR1 SNHLY, CDR2 FYNNEI. Trimming removed 2 bases from V and 4 bases from J, with 11 bases in between.

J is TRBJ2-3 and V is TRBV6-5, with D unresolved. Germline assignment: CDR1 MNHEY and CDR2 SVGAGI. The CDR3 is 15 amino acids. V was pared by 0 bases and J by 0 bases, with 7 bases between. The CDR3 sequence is CASSYSFSSTDTQYF. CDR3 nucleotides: TGTGCCAGCAGTTACTCATTCTCTAGCACAGATACGCAGTATTTT.

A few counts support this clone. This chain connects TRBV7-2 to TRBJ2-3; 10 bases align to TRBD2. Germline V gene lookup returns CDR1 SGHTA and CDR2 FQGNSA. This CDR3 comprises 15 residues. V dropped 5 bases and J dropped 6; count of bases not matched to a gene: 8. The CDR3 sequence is CASSLLPSGGDTQYF. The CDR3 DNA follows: TGTGCCAGCAGCCTGCTTCCTAGCGGGGGTGATACGCAGTATTTT.

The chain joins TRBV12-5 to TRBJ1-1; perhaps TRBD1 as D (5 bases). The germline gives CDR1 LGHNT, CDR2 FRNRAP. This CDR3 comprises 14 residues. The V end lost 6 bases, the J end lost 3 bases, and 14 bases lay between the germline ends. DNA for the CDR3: TGTGCTAGTGGCCGGGACGGGAGGGACACTGAAGCTTTCTTT. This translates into CASGRDGRDTEAFF.

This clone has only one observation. The CDR3 DNA reads as TGTGCCAGCAGTTTACTAGCGGGGGGACTCCTTAACACCGGGGAGCTGTTTTTT. Translation gives CASSLLAGGLLNTGELFF. The chain has TRBV28 and TRBJ2-2; 11 bases align to TRBD2. Germline V CDR1 and CDR2: MDHEN, SYDVKM. The trim removed 2 bases at V and 2 bases at J, leaving 7 bases unmatched. This CDR3 is built from 18 residues. The full variable domain, completed using reference TRBV28 and TRBJ2-2, is DVKVTQSSRYLVKRTGEKVFLECVQDMDHENMFWYRQDPGLGLRLIYFSYDVKMKEKGDIPEGYSVSREKKERFSLILESASTNQTSMYLCASSLLAGGLLNTGELFFGEGSRLTVL.

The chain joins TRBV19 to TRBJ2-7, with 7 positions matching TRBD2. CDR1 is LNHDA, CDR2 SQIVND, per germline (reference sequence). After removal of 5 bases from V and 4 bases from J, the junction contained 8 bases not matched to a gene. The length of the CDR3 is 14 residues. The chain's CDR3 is CASSLGGRKYEQYF. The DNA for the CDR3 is TGTGCCAGTAGTTTGGGCGGGAGAAAGTACGAGCAGTACTTC.

The CDR3 sequence: CASLSFSGPYNEQFF. The CDR3 coding sequence is TGTGCCAGCCTCTCTTTTAGCGGTCCCTACAATGAGCAGTTCTTC. The chain links TRBV27 to TRBJ2-1; maybe TRBD2 (6 bases). Trimming pared 8 bases from V and 2 bases from J, leaving 16 bases between. The germline V gene encodes CDR1 MNHEY and CDR2 SMNVEV (reference sequence). This CDR3 comprises 15 residues.

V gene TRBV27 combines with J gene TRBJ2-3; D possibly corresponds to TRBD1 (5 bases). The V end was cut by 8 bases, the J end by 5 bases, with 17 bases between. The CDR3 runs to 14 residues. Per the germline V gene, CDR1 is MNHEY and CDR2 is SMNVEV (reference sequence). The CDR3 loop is CASQLSSGLDTQYF. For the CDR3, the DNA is TGTGCCAGCCAGTTAAGCTCAGGGTTAGATACGCAGTATTTT.

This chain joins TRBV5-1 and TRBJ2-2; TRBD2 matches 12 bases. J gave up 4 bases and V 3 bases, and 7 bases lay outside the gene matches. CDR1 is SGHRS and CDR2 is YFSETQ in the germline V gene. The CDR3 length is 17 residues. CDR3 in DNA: TGCGCCAGCAGCTCCCTAGCGGGAGGGCCGAGCACCGGGGAGCTGTTTTTT. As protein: CASSSLAGGPSTGELFF.

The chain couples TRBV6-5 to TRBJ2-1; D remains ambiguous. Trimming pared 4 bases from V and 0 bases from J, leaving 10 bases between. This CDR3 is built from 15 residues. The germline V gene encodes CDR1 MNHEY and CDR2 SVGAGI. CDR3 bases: TGTGCCAGCAGTTTGGGCCGAAGCTCCTACAATGAGCAGTTCTTC. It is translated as CASSLGRSSYNEQFF.

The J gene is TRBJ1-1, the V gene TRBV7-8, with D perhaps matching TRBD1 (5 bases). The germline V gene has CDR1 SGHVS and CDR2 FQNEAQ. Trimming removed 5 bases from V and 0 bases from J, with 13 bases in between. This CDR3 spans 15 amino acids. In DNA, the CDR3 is TGTGCCAGCAGCCCAAGACAGAGATTGAACACTGAAGCTTTCTTT. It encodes CASSPRQRLNTEAFF.

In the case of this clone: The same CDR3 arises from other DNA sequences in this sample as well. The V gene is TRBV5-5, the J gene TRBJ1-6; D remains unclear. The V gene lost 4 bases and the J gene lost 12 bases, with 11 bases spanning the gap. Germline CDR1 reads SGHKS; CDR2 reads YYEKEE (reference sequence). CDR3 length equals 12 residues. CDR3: CASSPGWLPLHF. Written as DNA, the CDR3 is TGTGCCAGCAGCCCGGGGTGGTTACCCCTCCACTTT. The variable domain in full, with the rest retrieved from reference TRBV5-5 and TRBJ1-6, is DAGVTQSPTHLIKTRGQQVTLRCSPISGHKSVSWYQQVLGQGPQFIFQYYEKEERGRGNFPDRFSARQFPNYSSELNVNALLLGDSALYLCASSPGWLPLHFGNGTRLTVT.

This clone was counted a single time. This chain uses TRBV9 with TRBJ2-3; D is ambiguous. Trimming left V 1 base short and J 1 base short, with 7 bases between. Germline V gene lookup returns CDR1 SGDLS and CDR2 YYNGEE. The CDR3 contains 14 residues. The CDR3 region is CASSVYGGTDTQYF. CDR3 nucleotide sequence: TGTGCCAGCAGCGTATATGGAGGCACAGATACGCAGTATTTT.

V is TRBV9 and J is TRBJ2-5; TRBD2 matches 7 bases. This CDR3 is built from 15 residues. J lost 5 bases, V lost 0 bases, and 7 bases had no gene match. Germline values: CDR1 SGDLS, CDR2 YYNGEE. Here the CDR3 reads CASSVDGRRGETQYF. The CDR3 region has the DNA TGTGCCAGCAGCGTAGATGGCAGGCGGGGGGAGACCCAGTACTTC.

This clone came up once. The CDR3 sequence is CASSPRGRTYNEQFF. The CDR3 DNA is TGTGCCAGCAGCCCAAGAGGTCGGACCTACAATGAGCAGTTCTTC. The chain employs TRBV9 and TRBJ2-1; the D is unclear. Germline assignment: CDR1 SGDLS and CDR2 YYNGEE. V was cut by 4 bases and J by 2 bases, with 13 bases left in between. CDR3 length equals 15 residues.